This T cell receptor (beta chain) was recovered during a study of beta chain features in type 1 diabetes. The authors took one heparinised blood draw, averaging approximately 120 mL, from each donor. Trimming took off 10 bases at V and 2 bases at J, with 18 bases between the two ends. The CDR3 totals 14 residues. CDR1 and CDR2 from the germline V gene are MNHEY and SMNVEV (reference sequence). Sequenced material consisted of expressed TCRB transcripts (all of the isolated RNA was reverse transcribed). This table comes from immunoSEQ multiplex PCR, and its TCRdb copy is limited to in-frame clones, with some not included. In the table there are 200,000 to 300,000 clones, roughly an eighth of which are singletons. Only one count was recorded for this clone.

This clonotype was sampled from a woman aged 40-49 years in good health. The J gene is TRBJ2-7, the V gene TRBV27; D is perhaps TRBD2 (7 bases). What was sequenced was naive CD4+ T cells from blood. The CDR3 DNA follows: TGTGCCATTTCACCTGGGGGGGGCCCCTACGAGCAGTACTTC. Translated, it gives CAISPGGGPYEQYF.